This TCR beta chain emerged from a study of technical replicates of blood from a few donors. Trimming left V 2 bases short and J 7 bases short, with 22 bases between. From germline, CDR1 is SGHRS and CDR2 YFSETQ. The CDR3 loop spans 16 amino acids. TCRdb's table, derived via immunoSEQ multiplex PCR, lists solely in-frame clones and lacks some. The data show tens of thousands of clones, with approximately 95% seen just once and about 0.25% held by the top ten. Sequencing was carried out using T cells isolated from PBMCs. The rearrangement links TRBV5-1 to TRBJ2-7; D possibly corresponds to TRBD1 (6 bases). The sequence came from a human donor in good health. The CDR3 loop is CASSLIQAAGEWEQYF. The CDR3 coding sequence is TGCGCCAGCAGCTTAATCCAAGCCGCAGGGGAGTGGGAGCAGTACTTC.